Included here is one T cell receptor beta chain sequence, with context. This record belongs to a study of cytomegalovirus exposure and HLA in healthy donors. A multiplex PCR was run with 60 Vbeta primers and 13 Jbeta primers. Generated by immunoSEQ multiplex PCR, the TCRdb table keeps only in-frame clones and is missing some. The sample has some 150,000 clones; approximately 80% are singletons. The CDR3 loop spans 16 amino acids. Looked up from germline, CDR1 is SGHRS and CDR2 is YFSETQ. The ends were cut back, 0 bases at V and 5 bases at J, with 17 bases in the middle. This rearrangement joins TRBV5-1 to TRBJ2-5; TRBD1 is a possible D gene (5 bases). Sequenced input: PBMCs. The TCR originated in a woman aged 18-35 years in good health and CMV-seronegative. The CDR3, as DNA: TGCGCCAGCAGCTTGGCCAAGGGCCCCAAGGGGGAGACCCAGTACTTC. Protein sequence: CASSLAKGPKGETQYF.